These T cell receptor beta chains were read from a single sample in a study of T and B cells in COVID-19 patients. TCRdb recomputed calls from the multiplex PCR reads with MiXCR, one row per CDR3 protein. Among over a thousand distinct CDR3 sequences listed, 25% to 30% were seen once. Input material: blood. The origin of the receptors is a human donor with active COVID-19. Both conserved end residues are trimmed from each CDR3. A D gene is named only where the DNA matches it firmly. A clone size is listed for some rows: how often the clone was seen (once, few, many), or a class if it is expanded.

cdr3_aa: AWRSVLPYNEQF
d_call: .
v_call: TRBV30
j_call: TRBJ2-1
clone_size: .

cdr3_aa: ASSYSPYNEQF
d_call: .
v_call: TRBV6-6
j_call: TRBJ2-1
clone_size: medium-sized

cdr3_aa: ASSQDQQPSGANVLT
d_call: .
v_call: TRBV14
j_call: TRBJ2-6
clone_size: few

cdr3_aa: ASSFRGGYT
d_call: .
v_call: TRBV5-5
j_call: TRBJ1-2
clone_size: .

cdr3_aa: ASSGADTRAGANVLT
d_call: .
v_call: TRBV27
j_call: TRBJ2-6
clone_size: medium-sized

cdr3_aa: ASSFPQGGYGYT
d_call: .
v_call: TRBV28
j_call: TRBJ1-2
clone_size: .

cdr3_aa: ASSLFYAGREENTEAF
d_call: .
v_call: TRBV28
j_call: TRBJ1-1
clone_size: once

cdr3_aa: ASSLLGGPLNEQY
d_call: .
v_call: TRBV6-5
j_call: TRBJ2-7
clone_size: .

cdr3_aa: ASSISRDSFGTGELF
d_call: TRBD1
v_call: TRBV19
j_call: TRBJ2-2
clone_size: medium-sized

cdr3_aa: ASSPSVTPRQY
d_call: .
v_call: TRBV7-2
j_call: TRBJ2-7
clone_size: few

cdr3_aa: ASRIQDRVGNTIY
d_call: TRBD1
v_call: TRBV6-5
j_call: TRBJ1-3
clone_size: few

cdr3_aa: ASTLWEGDTQY
d_call: TRBD2
v_call: TRBV6-2/TRBV6-3
j_call: TRBJ2-3
clone_size: few

cdr3_aa: ASSYSGAASNQPQH
d_call: .
v_call: TRBV6-5
j_call: TRBJ1-5
clone_size: few

cdr3_aa: ASSGDGLGTQTYEQY
d_call: .
v_call: TRBV5-5
j_call: TRBJ2-7
clone_size: few

cdr3_aa: AISGRPGQEETQY
d_call: .
v_call: TRBV10-3
j_call: TRBJ2-5
clone_size: .

cdr3_aa: ASRTGGAAGELF
d_call: TRBD1
v_call: TRBV6-5
j_call: TRBJ2-2
clone_size: medium-sized

cdr3_aa: ASSFPFSYEQY
d_call: .
v_call: TRBV7-9
j_call: TRBJ2-7
clone_size: .

cdr3_aa: ASSYPRTSGTYEQY
d_call: TRBD2
v_call: TRBV27
j_call: TRBJ2-7
clone_size: .

cdr3_aa: SAVAQGANTGELF
d_call: TRBD1
v_call: TRBV20-1
j_call: TRBJ2-2
clone_size: .

cdr3_aa: ASSANLAGGFKTQY
d_call: TRBD2
v_call: TRBV6-2/TRBV6-3
j_call: TRBJ2-3
clone_size: .

cdr3_aa: ASSLGEAGELF
d_call: .
v_call: TRBV6-2/TRBV6-3
j_call: TRBJ2-2
clone_size: few

cdr3_aa: ASSVGGGQTYEQY
d_call: .
v_call: TRBV27
j_call: TRBJ2-7
clone_size: .

cdr3_aa: ASSAGVETQY
d_call: TRBD2
v_call: TRBV5-4
j_call: TRBJ2-5
clone_size: medium-sized

cdr3_aa: ASSLEAGGIQDTEAF
d_call: TRBD1
v_call: TRBV5-6
j_call: TRBJ1-1
clone_size: .

cdr3_aa: ASSVQGDSSPLH
d_call: .
v_call: TRBV19
j_call: TRBJ1-6
clone_size: few

cdr3_aa: AWTGVGNEKLF
d_call: .
v_call: TRBV30
j_call: TRBJ1-4
clone_size: medium-sized

cdr3_aa: ASSQGWNSPLH
d_call: .
v_call: TRBV27
j_call: TRBJ1-6
clone_size: few